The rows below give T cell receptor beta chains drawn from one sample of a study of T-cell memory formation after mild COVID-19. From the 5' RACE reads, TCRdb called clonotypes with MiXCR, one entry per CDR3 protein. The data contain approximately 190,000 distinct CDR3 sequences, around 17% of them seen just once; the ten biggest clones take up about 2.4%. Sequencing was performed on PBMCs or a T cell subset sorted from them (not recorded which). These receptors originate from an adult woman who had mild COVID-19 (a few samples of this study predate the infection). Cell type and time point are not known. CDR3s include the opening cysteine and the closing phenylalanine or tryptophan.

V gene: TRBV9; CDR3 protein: CASSVATGSGGLNEQFF
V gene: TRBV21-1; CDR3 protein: CASSTIRSSYNEQFF
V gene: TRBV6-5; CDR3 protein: CASSKRGLDIQYF
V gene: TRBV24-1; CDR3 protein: CATSDPGTSGNTGELFF
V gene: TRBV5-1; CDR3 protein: CASSSTGSTDTQYF
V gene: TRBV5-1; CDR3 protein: CASSLMTSGGNEQFF
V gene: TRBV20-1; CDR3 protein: CSAPTGSGETQYF
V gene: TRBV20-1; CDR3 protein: CSAGHLYEQYF
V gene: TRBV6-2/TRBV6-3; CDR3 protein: CASGEAGQLIEKLFF
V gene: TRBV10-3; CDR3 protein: CAISVGQGNQPQHF
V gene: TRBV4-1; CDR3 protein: CASSQDSSEGYEQYF
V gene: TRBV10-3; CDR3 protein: CAISKQGSDSNQPQHF
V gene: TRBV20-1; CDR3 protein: CSASSPNEQFF
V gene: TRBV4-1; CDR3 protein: CASSQREGTTYEQYF
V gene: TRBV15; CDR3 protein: CATSRGTDPGETQYF
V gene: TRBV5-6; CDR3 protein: CASKKNQGLETQYF
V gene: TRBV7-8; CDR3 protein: CASSEYRAQGNQPQHF
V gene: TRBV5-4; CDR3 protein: CASSLADSGTDTQYF
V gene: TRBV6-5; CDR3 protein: CASSRFETQYF
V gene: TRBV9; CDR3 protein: CASRPTRGGAYNEQFF
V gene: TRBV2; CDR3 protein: CASSERTSGSYEQYF
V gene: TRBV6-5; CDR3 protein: CASSRSGNVLTF
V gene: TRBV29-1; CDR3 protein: CSALSGTGEGDTQYF
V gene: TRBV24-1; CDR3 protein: CATSDLLRGYTF
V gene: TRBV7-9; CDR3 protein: CASSDWTESYEQYF
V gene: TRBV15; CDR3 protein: CATSRGGVFGNTEAFF
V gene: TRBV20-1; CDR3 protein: CSAPKAGGTTTDTQYF
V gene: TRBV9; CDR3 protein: CASSVVGDKHGYTF
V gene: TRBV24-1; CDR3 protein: CATRESTDTQYF
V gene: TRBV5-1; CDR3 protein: CASSLYLGTDTQYF
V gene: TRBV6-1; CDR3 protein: CASSEEIGGNQPQHF
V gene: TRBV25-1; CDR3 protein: CASSGGQGSEQYF
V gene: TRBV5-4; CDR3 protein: CASRQGQDYGYTF
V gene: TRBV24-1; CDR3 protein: CATSNGANYGYTF
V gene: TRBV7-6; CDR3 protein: CASSTQRDTEAFF
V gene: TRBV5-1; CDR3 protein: CASSFQQGNYGYTF
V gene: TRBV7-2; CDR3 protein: CASSWTATYGYTF
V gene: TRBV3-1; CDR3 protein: CASSQDQGLQYF
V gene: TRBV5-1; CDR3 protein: CASSVLGEYGYTF
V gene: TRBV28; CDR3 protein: CASSHPRRAVADTQYF
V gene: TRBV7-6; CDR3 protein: CATTQDPGLGGYTF
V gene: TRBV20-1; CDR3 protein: CSACPGQNQPQHF